The 12 T cell receptor beta chains listed next were all sequenced from one sample in a study of patients and donors after allogeneic stem cell transplantation. From the RT-PCR reads, TCRdb called clonotypes with MiXCR, one entry per CDR3 protein. The data show 200,000 to 250,000 distinct CDR3 sequences, around an eighth seen once. Source material: blood, either unsorted or a sorted T cell fraction (not recorded which). These receptors came from a human donor who was either an allogeneic HSCT recipient or a stem cell or donor lymphocyte infusion donor (not recorded which). It is not recorded whose cells these are; they may come from a transplant donor.

The sample holds a few counts of this clonotype. This chain connects TRBV24-1 to TRBJ2-2; 9 bases agree with TRBD2. CDR3 length: 15 amino acids. CDR1 is KGHDR, CDR2 SFDVKD, per germline. V lost 9 bases to trimming and J lost 3 bases; unmatched junction nucleotides: 7. CDR3 nucleotides: TGTGCCACCGGTAGCGGGGGCCCTGACACCGGGGAGCTGTTTTTT. The encoded protein is CATGSGGPDTGELFF.

Only a few counts were recorded for this clonotype. The V and J genes are TRBV28 and TRBJ2-7; 8 positions match TRBD1. The CDR3 length is 14 residues. Germline CDR1 reads MDHEN; CDR2 reads SYDVKM. Losses at the gene ends were 6 bases for V and 2 bases for J; bases not matched to a gene: 6. CDR3 nucleotide sequence: TGTGCCAGCAGCCAGGGACAGGCAACCTACGAGCAGTACTTC. Translated, it gives CASSQGQATYEQYF. The variable domain in full, with the rest retrieved from reference TRBV28 and TRBJ2-7, is DVKVTQSSRYLVKRTGEKVFLECVQDMDHENMFWYRQDPGLGLRLIYFSYDVKMKEKGDIPEGYSVSREKKERFSLILESASTNQTSMYLCASSQGQATYEQYFGPGTRLTVT.

The V and J genes are TRBV20-1 and TRBJ1-5; TRBD1 aligns across 12 bases. Germline assignment: CDR1 DFQATT and CDR2 SNEGSKA (reference sequence). The CDR3 runs 15 residues. J lost 3 bases, V lost 1 base, and 1 base had no gene match. The DNA for the CDR3 is TGCAGTGCTAGAGCGGGACAGGGGGCCAATCAGCCCCAGCATTTT. Protein product: CSARAGQGANQPQHF.

The V gene is TRBV7-2, the J gene TRBJ1-2; D is uncertain. CDR3 length: 12 residues. Germline loops: CDR1 SGHTA, CDR2 FQGNSA. V lost 1 base and J lost 5, with 5 bases in between. The CDR3 DNA sequence: TGTGCCAGCAGCTTAGGCACTTATGGCTACACCTTC. It is translated as CASSLGTYGYTF.

V is TRBV5-4 and J is TRBJ2-7, with 8 positions matching TRBD1. Germline CDR1 SGHNT, CDR2 YYREEE (reference sequence). The CDR3 spans 13 residues. V was clipped by 7 bases and J by 3 bases; unmatched bases: 6. CDR3 protein: CASRGQADYEQYF. The CDR3 bases are TGTGCCAGCCGGGGACAGGCTGACTACGAGCAGTACTTC.

The gene calls are TRBV30 and TRBJ2-7; 9 bases map to TRBD1. This CDR3 is built from 15 residues. CDR1 is GTSNPN, CDR2 SVGIG, per germline (reference sequence). Unmatched junction bases numbered 10, after V lost 2 bases and J lost 5 bases. The CDR3 DNA reads TGTGCCTGGAGTTTGGGGGACAGGGTTTCCAACGAGCAGTACTTC. The encoded protein is CAWSLGDRVSNEQYF. Variable domain in full (rest from reference TRBV30 and TRBJ2-7): SQTIHQWPATLVQPVGSPLSLECTVEGTSNPNLYWYRQAAGRGLQLLFYSVGIGQISSEVPQNLSASRPQDRQFILSSKKLLLSDSGFYLCAWSLGDRVSNEQYFGPGTRLTVT.

The chain links TRBV5-1 to TRBJ2-1; D is perhaps TRBD2 (6 bases). CDR1 and CDR2 (germline): SGHRS, YFSETQ. V lost 6 bases to trimming and J lost 9 bases, with 13 bases between them. The CDR3 has 12 residues. The CDR3 DNA reads as TGCGCCAGCACGGACCTGGGGGGTGAGCAGTTCTTC. Translated: CASTDLGGEQFF.

J is TRBJ2-1 and V is TRBV9; 8 bases are a match to TRBD1. Trimming cost V 4 bases and J 3 bases; bases outside gene matches: 18. Germline V gene sequence: CDR1 SGDLS, CDR2 YYNGEE. The CDR3 sequence is 19 residues long. CDR3 nucleotides: TGTGCCAGCAGCACGCTCGGCGGAGGGGCAGGGGGCTTCTACAATGAGCAGTTCTTC. It yields the protein CASSTLGGGAGGFYNEQFF.

At least ten counts were recorded for this clonotype. This chain uses TRBV10-3 with TRBJ1-2, with no clear D. The CDR3 is made up of 14 amino acids. CDR1 is ENHRY and CDR2 is SYGVKD in the germline V gene. Trimming cost V 7 bases and J 6 bases, with 18 bases left between them. The CDR3 loop is CAIMDPLEGDGYTF. CDR3 coding DNA: TGTGCCATCATGGACCCCCTGGAGGGTGATGGCTACACCTTC.

This clonotype showed up just a few times. The chain couples TRBV18 to TRBJ1-1, with 8 bases identical to TRBD1. Germline V gene data show CDR1 as KGHSH and CDR2 as LQKENI. Trimming took 5 bases from V and 1 from J; bases not matched to a gene: 6. CDR3 size: 15 residues. This CDR3 reads CASSAQGGRNTEAFF. The CDR3 nucleotides read TGTGCCAGCTCAGCACAGGGGGGGAGGAACACTGAAGCTTTCTTT. The whole variable domain, remainder taken from reference TRBV18 and TRBJ1-1, is NAGVMQNPRHLVRRRGQEARLRCSPMKGHSHVYWYRQLPEEGLKFMVYLQKENIIDESGMPKERFSAEFPKEGPSILRIQQVVRGDSAAYFCASSAQGGRNTEAFFGQGTRLTVV.

The CDR3 loop reads CASSYKGGYTF. The CDR3 region has the DNA TGTGCCAGCAGTTATAAGGGTGGCTACACCTTC. The chain links TRBV6-5 to TRBJ1-2, with D hard to call. The CDR3 is made up of 11 amino acids. The V gene lost 3 bases and the J gene lost 7 bases, with 6 bases spanning the gap. The V gene's germline CDR1 is MNHEY and CDR2 SVGAGI.

The J gene is TRBJ1-1, the V gene TRBV5-1, with 11 bases identical to TRBD1. The CDR3 is made up of 16 amino acids. Germline V CDR1 and CDR2: SGHRS, YFSETQ. Trimming removed 5 bases from V and 1 base from J; junction bases left unmatched: 7. CDR3 nucleotides: TGCGCCAGCAGACCTCGGGGACAGGGGGGGAACACTGAAGCTTTCTTT. Translating gives CASRPRGQGGNTEAFF. The variable domain in full, completed from reference TRBV5-1 and TRBJ1-1, reads KAGVTQTPRYLIKTRGQQVTLSCSPISGHRSVSWYQQTPGQGLQFLFEYFSETQRNKGNFPGRFSGRQFSNSRSEMNVSTLELGDSALYLCASRPRGQGGNTEAFFGQGTRLTVV.